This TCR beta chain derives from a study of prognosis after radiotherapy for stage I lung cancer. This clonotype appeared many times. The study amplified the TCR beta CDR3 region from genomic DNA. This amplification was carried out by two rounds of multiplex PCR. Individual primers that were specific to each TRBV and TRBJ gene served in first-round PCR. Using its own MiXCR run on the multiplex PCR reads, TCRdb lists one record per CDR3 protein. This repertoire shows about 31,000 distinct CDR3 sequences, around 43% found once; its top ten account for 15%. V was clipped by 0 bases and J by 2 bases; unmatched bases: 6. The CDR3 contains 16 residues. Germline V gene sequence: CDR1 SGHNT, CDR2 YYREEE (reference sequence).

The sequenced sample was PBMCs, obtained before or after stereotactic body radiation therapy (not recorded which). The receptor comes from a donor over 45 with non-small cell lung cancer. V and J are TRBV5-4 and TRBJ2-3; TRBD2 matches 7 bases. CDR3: CASSLDLAGVTDTQYF. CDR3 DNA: TGTGCCAGCAGCTTGGATCTGGCGGGGGTCACAGATACGCAGTATTTT.